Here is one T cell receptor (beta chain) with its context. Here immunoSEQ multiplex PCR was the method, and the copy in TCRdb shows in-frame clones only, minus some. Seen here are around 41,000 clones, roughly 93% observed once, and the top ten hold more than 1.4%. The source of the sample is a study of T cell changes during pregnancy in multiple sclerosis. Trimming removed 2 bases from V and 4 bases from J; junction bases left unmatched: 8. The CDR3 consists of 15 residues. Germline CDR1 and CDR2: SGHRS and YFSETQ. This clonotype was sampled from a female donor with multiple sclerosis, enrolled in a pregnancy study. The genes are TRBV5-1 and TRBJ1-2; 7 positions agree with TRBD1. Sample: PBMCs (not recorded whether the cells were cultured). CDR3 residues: CASSFTDRAGYGYTF. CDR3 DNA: TGCGCCAGCAGCTTCACCGACAGGGCCGGCTATGGCTACACCTTC.